This entry features one T cell receptor (beta chain) sequence. Antigen unknown. This sample stems from a study of T cell responses to AZD1222 COVID-19 vaccine. Data came from immunoSEQ multiplex PCR; TCRdb stores just in-frame clones and leaves some out. The table shows 150,000 or so clones, with around 92% occurring only once. Regarding the study as a whole: Sampling captured repertoires only after the peak T cell response. Vaccine-associated CD4 TCRs ranged over spike, dominating at 160-218 and 743-854. Only 5 or 6 AZD1222 recipients were seropositive at baseline.

The ends were cut back, 4 bases at V and 10 bases at J, with 9 bases in the middle. This CDR3 spans 12 amino acids. Germline values: CDR1 SGHKS, CDR2 YYEKEE (reference sequence). Second-dose groups at about 4 or about 12 weeks were pooled. This specimen consisted of peripheral blood, obtained 28 days after the second AZD1222 dose. V gene TRBV5-5 combines with J gene TRBJ1-6, with D tentatively TRBD1 (5 bases). The clonotype comes from an adult who received the AZD1222 COVID-19 vaccine. The CDR3 region has the DNA TGTGCCAGCAGCCAACAGGACTCACCCCTCCACTTT. Protein sequence: CASSQQDSPLHF. The full variable domain, with the rest looked up from reference TRBV5-5 and TRBJ1-6, is DAGVTQSPTHLIKTRGQQVTLRCSPISGHKSVSWYQQVLGQGPQFIFQYYEKEERGRGNFPDRFSARQFPNYSSELNVNALLLGDSALYLCASSQQDSPLHFGNGTRLTVT.